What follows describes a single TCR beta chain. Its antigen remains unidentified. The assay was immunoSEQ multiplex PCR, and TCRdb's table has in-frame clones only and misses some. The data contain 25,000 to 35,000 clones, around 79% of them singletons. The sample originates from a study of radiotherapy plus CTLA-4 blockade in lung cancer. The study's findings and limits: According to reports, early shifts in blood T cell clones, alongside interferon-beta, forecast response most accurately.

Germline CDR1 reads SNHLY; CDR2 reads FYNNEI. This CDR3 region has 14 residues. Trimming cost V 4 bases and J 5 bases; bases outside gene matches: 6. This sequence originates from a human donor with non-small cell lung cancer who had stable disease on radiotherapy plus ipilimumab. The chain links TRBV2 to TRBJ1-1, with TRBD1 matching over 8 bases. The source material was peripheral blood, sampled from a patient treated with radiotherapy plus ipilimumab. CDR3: CASSVQGAGTEAFF. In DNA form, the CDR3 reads TGTGCCAGCAGTGTCCAGGGGGCGGGGACTGAAGCTTTCTTT.